This TCR beta chain was captured by sequencing in a study of metastatic and nonmetastatic thyroid tumors. Study-wide results and caveats: Malignant thyroid tumors reportedly had TCR beta diversity that was significantly higher than in benign nodules, in blood and tumor.

Until they underwent thyroid surgery, no patient had received any treatment. The J segment lost 7 bases and the V segment lost 7 bases, leaving 14 bases of the junction unmatched. Germline CDR1 is SGHNT and CDR2 is YYREEE (reference sequence). The CDR3 consists of 15 residues. TCRdb re-called clones via MiXCR from the PCR reads. The sample lists 50,000 or so clones, roughly a fifth occurring once. With respect to this clone: Its matching antigen is unknown.

Source material: blood. This chain uses TRBV5-4 with TRBJ2-1; 7 nucleotides agree with TRBD2. The sequence derives from a male donor with papillary thyroid cancer or a benign thyroid nodule (not recorded which). Some clones in this sample may be carry-over from other donors' samples. The CDR3 region has the DNA TGTGCCAGCCACTCGCGGGGCGGGAGTGGGAATGAGCAGTTCTTC. Amino acid sequence: CASHSRGGSGNEQFF.